These 19 T cell receptor beta chains were sequenced from one sample in a study of blood T cell repertoires in COVID-19. The data were produced by immunoSEQ multiplex PCR, yet TCRdb's version contains in-frame clones alone and is incomplete. The data contain roughly 16,000 clones, approximately 91% of them singletons. Sequencing input: peripheral blood. These receptors were obtained from a woman of 80 years or more with COVID-19, enrolled during active disease.

The chain recombines TRBV24-1 with TRBJ1-5; 7 bases align to TRBD1. The CDR3 spans 14 residues. Trimming at V came to 7 bases and at J to 3 bases, leaving 5 bases not matched to a gene. Germline-derived CDR1 and CDR2 are KGHDR and SFDVKD. For the CDR3, the DNA is TGTGCCACCAGCCTGACAGGGAACAATCAGCCCCAGCATTTT. Translation: CATSLTGNNQPQHF.

The chain has TRBV7-2 and TRBJ2-2; 7 nucleotides line up with TRBD1. J was trimmed by 9 bases and V by 2 bases; bases with no gene match: 6. CDR3 size: 14 residues. Germline loops: CDR1 SGHTA, CDR2 FQGNSA. This CDR3 reads CASSLSRGLRELFF. CDR3 nucleotide sequence: TGTGCCAGCAGCTTAAGTAGGGGGCTCAGGGAGCTGTTTTTT.

This chain connects TRBV24-1 to TRBJ2-1, with TRBD2 matching over 7 bases. The CDR3 runs 16 residues. The junction had 9 bases not matched to a gene; V was cut back by 0 bases and J by 8 bases. Germline V CDR1 and CDR2: KGHDR, SFDVKD. The CDR3 coding sequence is TGTGCCACCAGTGATTTGCGTGCGGGGAGGGATGATGAGCAGTTCTTC. Amino acid sequence: CATSDLRAGRDDEQFF.

The J gene is TRBJ1-4, the V gene TRBV5-4; TRBD1 matches 9 bases. Germline trimming cut 0 bases from V and 6 bases from J; bases unmatched to any gene: 3. CDR1 SGHNT and CDR2 YYREEE come from the germline V gene (reference sequence). The CDR3 sequence is 15 residues long. The DNA for the CDR3 is TGTGCCAGCAGCTTGGGCGGGACAGGGTATGAAAAACTGTTTTTT. Its translation: CASSLGGTGYEKLFF. Supplemented by reference TRBV5-4 and TRBJ1-4, the full variable domain reads ETGVTQSPTHLIKTRGQQVTLRCSSQSGHNTVSWYQQALGQGPQFIFQYYREEENGRGNFPPRFSGLQFPNYSSELNVNALELDDSALYLCASSLGGTGYEKLFFGSGTQLSVL.

The CDR3 reads CASSRWSTGTGNEQFF. CDR3 bases: TGTGCCAGCTCACGATGGTCGACAGGGACGGGCAATGAGCAGTTCTTC. This chain connects TRBV18 to TRBJ2-1; 7 nucleotides line up with TRBD1. V shed 4 bases, J shed 6 bases, and the junction held 12 bases outside the gene matches. CDR3 size: 16 residues. Germline V CDR1 and CDR2: KGHSH, LQKENI.

This chain uses TRBV28 with TRBJ2-5, with 7 nucleotides matching TRBD1. From germline, CDR1 is MDHEN and CDR2 SYDVKM. The CDR3 runs 14 residues. V was pared by 9 bases and J by 4 bases, with 11 bases of the junction left unmatched. The CDR3 region is CASLRQGPPETQYF. CDR3 coding DNA: TGTGCCAGTCTAAGACAGGGCCCCCCAGAGACCCAGTACTTC.

There are a few counts of this clone. The chain has TRBV4-3 and TRBJ1-4, with no clear D. From germline, CDR1 is LGHNA and CDR2 YSLEER. Between the trimmed V and J ends, which lost 0 bases and 4 bases, there was a span of 12 bases. CDR3 length equals 16 residues. DNA for the CDR3: TGCGCCAGCAGCCAAGAATTCCGAGAGGTTAATGAAAAACTGTTTTTT. It yields the protein CASSQEFREVNEKLFF.

The genes are TRBV27 and TRBJ2-7, with D perhaps matching TRBD1 (6 bases). This CDR3 spans 15 amino acids. In germline, CDR1 is MNHEY, CDR2 SMNVEV (reference sequence). Trimming took off 5 bases at V and 2 bases at J, with 16 bases between the two ends. The CDR3 sequence: CASSPSSRGAYEQYF. Written as DNA, the CDR3 is TGTGCCAGCAGTCCCTCGAGCAGGGGAGCCTACGAGCAGTACTTC.

The genes are TRBV4-3 and TRBJ1-1; 7 bases align to TRBD1. The germline CDR1 and CDR2 sequences are LGHNA and YSLEER. Trimming at V came to 0 bases and at J to 6 bases, leaving 7 bases not matched to a gene. The CDR3 runs to 15 residues. CDR3 amino acids: CASSQDERTGSEAFF. In DNA, the CDR3 is TGCGCCAGCAGCCAAGATGAAAGGACAGGCTCTGAAGCTTTCTTT.

J is TRBJ2-5 and V is TRBV12-3 or TRBV12-4; no clear D gene. The germline V and J ends were trimmed by 5 bases and 5 bases, with 9 bases remaining between them. There are 12 residues in the CDR3. CDR3 sequence: CASSKTDETQYF. CDR3 nucleotide sequence: TGTGCCAGCAGTAAAACAGATGAGACCCAGTACTTC.

This clone was counted a few times. V usage is TRBV7-9 and J usage is TRBJ2-1; D unresolved. The germline V gene encodes CDR1 SEHNR and CDR2 FQNEAQ (reference sequence). Trimming removed 3 bases from V and 4 bases from J, with 10 bases in between. The CDR3 is made up of 14 amino acids. This CDR3 reads CASSFISAYNEQFF. CDR3 DNA: TGTGCCAGCAGCTTCATCTCCGCGTACAATGAGCAGTTCTTC.

The chain joins TRBV21-1 to TRBJ2-1; the D call TRBD2 from the table was never checked on the DNA. TRBV21-1 is an annotated pseudogene. The CDR3 runs to 16 residues. DNA of the CDR3: TGTGCCAGCAGCAAAGGATGCCTAGCGAGCGACAATGAGCAGTTCTTC. The encoded protein is CASSKGCLASDNEQFF.

The chain combines TRBV5-8 with TRBJ2-1; 10 bases line up with TRBD2. Germline V gives CDR1 SGHTS, CDR2 YDEGEE. The J segment lost 8 bases and the V segment lost 2 bases, leaving 16 bases of the junction unmatched. The CDR3 is 18 residues long. DNA for the CDR3: TGTGCCAGCAGCTTTAGTGGACTAGCGGTCCCTTCGGCATATGAGCAGTTCTTC. It is translated as CASSFSGLAVPSAYEQFF.

The V and J genes are TRBV6-5 and TRBJ1-5; 7 bases are shared with TRBD1. Germline V gene lookup returns CDR1 MNHEY and CDR2 SVGAGI. This CDR3 has 15 amino acids. After removal of 0 bases from V and 3 bases from J, the junction contained 2 bases not matched to a gene. The CDR3 DNA reads TGTGCCAGCAGTTACTCAGGGGGCTCCAATCAGCCCCAGCATTTT. Residues: CASSYSGGSNQPQHF.

This clone was counted once. The chain joins TRBV5-1 to TRBJ2-2; 11 bases align to TRBD1. This CDR3 comprises 15 residues. CDR1 is SGHRS, CDR2 YFSETQ, per germline. V was pared by 4 bases and J by 5 bases, with 4 bases of the junction left unmatched. CDR3 in amino acids: CASSPGQGGTGELFF. The CDR3 DNA reads as TGCGCCAGCAGCCCGGGACAGGGGGGTACCGGGGAGCTGTTTTTT.

This rearrangement joins TRBV6-1 to TRBJ2-7; a possible D gene is TRBD1 (6 bases). The CDR3 is 16 residues long. Trimming left V 0 bases short and J 1 base short, with 13 bases between. Germline V CDR1 and CDR2: MNHNS, SASEGT. CDR3 region: CASSEAHNRASYEQYF. The DNA for the CDR3 is TGTGCCAGCAGTGAAGCGCATAACAGGGCTTCCTACGAGCAGTACTTC.

The V and J genes are TRBV9 and TRBJ2-2; TRBD2 agrees at 10 bases. This CDR3 is built from 16 residues. CDR1 is SGDLS and CDR2 is YYNGEE in the germline V gene. The V and J ends lost 0 bases and 5 bases, in that order; junction bases with no gene match: 4. The CDR3 reads CASSVGPLAGTGELFF. DNA of the CDR3: TGTGCCAGCAGCGTAGGACCACTAGCGGGAACCGGGGAGCTGTTTTTT.

V and J are TRBV7-9 and TRBJ2-7, with 8 bases matching TRBD1. There are 15 residues in the CDR3. Germline V gives CDR1 SEHNR, CDR2 FQNEAQ (reference sequence). V was clipped by 5 bases and J by 4 bases; unmatched bases: 10. The CDR3 spells CASSPRTGIKYEQYF. The DNA of the CDR3 is TGTGCCAGCAGCCCCCGGACAGGGATCAAGTACGAGCAGTACTTC. The variable domain in full, completed from reference TRBV7-9 and TRBJ2-7, reads DTGVSQNPRHKITKRGQNVTFRCDPISEHNRLYWYRQTLGQGPEFLTYFQNEAQLEKSRLLSDRFSAERPKGSFSTLEIQRTEQGDSAMYLCASSPRTGIKYEQYFGPGTRLTVT.

The V gene is TRBV4-2, the J gene TRBJ2-7; D perhaps matches TRBD1 (5 bases). The germline CDR1 and CDR2 sequences are LGHNA and YNFKEQ. The V end was cut by 1 base, the J end by 6 bases, with 13 bases between. There are 14 residues in the CDR3. The CDR3 region is CASSQGGWGGEQYF. The CDR3 DNA reads as TGTGCCAGCAGCCAAGGTGGATGGGGCGGCGAGCAGTACTTC.